The present TCR beta chain was sequenced within a study of cytomegalovirus exposure and HLA in healthy donors. Remarks on this clone: No antigen is known for it.

General study points: The authors later found TCR association rates varying by HLA locus, with DRB1 most and HLA-C fewest. Some segments of the V type, notably TRBV6-2 and TRBV6-3, were excluded as indistinguishable.

The J segment lost 5 bases and the V segment lost 3 bases, leaving 4 bases of the junction unmatched. The CDR3 is made up of 14 amino acids. Germline V gives CDR1 MNHEY, CDR2 SVGAGI. The PCR contained 60 Vbeta and 13 Jbeta primers. TCRdb's table, derived via immunoSEQ multiplex PCR, lists solely in-frame clones and lacks some. This sample has about 170,000 clones, with 70% to 85% found just once. The genes are TRBV6-5 and TRBJ1-2; TRBD1 matches 9 bases. The specimen was PBMCs. The TCR originated in a woman under 40 in good health and CMV-seropositive. Written as DNA, the CDR3 is TGTGCCAGCAGTTATAGACAGGGGGGGTATGGCTACACCTTC. Encoded protein: CASSYRQGGYGYTF.